This is a list of T cell receptor beta chains from one sample in a study of T cells in Graves' hyperthyroidism and ophthalmopathy. One entry per CDR3 protein results from TCRdb running MiXCR on the multiplex PCR reads. The sample comprises approximately 610,000 distinct CDR3 sequences, approximately 15% of which are singletons, and around 4.1% rests with the top ten. Material: blood. These receptors were obtained from a woman in her 40s with Graves' ophthalmopathy. The CDR3 runs from the conserved cysteine through the conserved F or W. Fields, in order: CDR3 protein, J gene, V gene, clone size. Rows may omit the clone size; those that give it use once, few, many or a size class.

CDR3: CASSHDRSGLGYTF; J: TRBJ1-2; V: TRBV4-2; size: .
CDR3: CASSFLASELFF; J: TRBJ2-2; V: TRBV12-3/TRBV12-4; size: many
CDR3: CASSFLSGGNTEAFF; J: TRBJ1-1; V: TRBV11-2; size: many
CDR3: CASSVVAGRTGELFF; J: TRBJ2-2; V: TRBV9; size: .
CDR3: CASSDDRRYGYTF; J: TRBJ1-2; V: TRBV6-1; size: .
CDR3: CASGQGASANTGELFF; J: TRBJ2-2; V: TRBV12-3/TRBV12-4; size: .
CDR3: CASKTIQQGANTEAFF; J: TRBJ1-1; V: TRBV12-3/TRBV12-4; size: many
CDR3: CARTRGLHSYEQYF; J: TRBJ2-7; V: TRBV13; size: .
CDR3: CASSLGSGNYEQYF; J: TRBJ2-7; V: TRBV11-2; size: many
CDR3: CASSQDPGGNTEAFF; J: TRBJ1-1; V: TRBV4-1; size: many
CDR3: CSVVGTGGTEAFF; J: TRBJ1-1; V: TRBV29-1; size: many
CDR3: CASSYLHAPNYGYTF; J: TRBJ1-2; V: TRBV6-5; size: .
CDR3: CASSIRQGALYEQYF; J: TRBJ2-7; V: TRBV19; size: .
CDR3: CAISESGPPPQVGHQETQYF; J: TRBJ2-5; V: TRBV10-3; size: .
CDR3: CASSPQRGSYEQYF; J: TRBJ2-7; V: TRBV6-1; size: many
CDR3: CASSYPPGLVSYEQYF; J: TRBJ2-7; V: TRBV6-5; size: many
CDR3: CASKTSDTYEQYF; J: TRBJ2-7; V: TRBV6-2/TRBV6-3; size: .